A single TCR beta chain is shown here with its context. The data stem from a study of cytomegalovirus exposure and HLA in healthy donors. The study ran its PCR with 60 Vbeta and 13 Jbeta primers. Libraries were prepared by immunoSEQ multiplex PCR; TCRdb keeps only in-frame clonotypes and omits some of them. This sample carries 140,000 to 150,000 clones, about three fifths of them seen once, and the ten largest clones take approximately 1.7%. This CDR3 has 15 amino acids. Trimming at V came to 5 bases and at J to 7 bases, leaving 8 bases not matched to a gene. Germline CDR1 reads SEHNR; CDR2 reads FQNEAQ (reference sequence).

The rearrangement uses TRBV7-9 and TRBJ1-6, with TRBD1 identical over 7 bases. Sequences were obtained from PBMCs. This receptor was obtained from a male donor in good health and CMV-seronegative. The CDR3 DNA sequence: TGTGCCAGCAGCCATGGTGACAGGGAAAATTCACCCCTCCACTTT. Amino acid sequence: CASSHGDRENSPLHF. The variable domain in full, with the rest retrieved from reference TRBV7-9 and TRBJ1-6, is DTGVSQNPRHKITKRGQNVTFRCDPISEHNRLYWYRQTLGQGPEFLTYFQNEAQLEKSRLLSDRFSAERPKGSFSTLEIQRTEQGDSAMYLCASSHGDRENSPLHFGNGTRLTVT.